The clone carrying this T cell receptor beta chain was counted at least ten times. The antigen is not known. This entry comes from a study of T cell repertoires in cytomegalovirus infection. Findings of the study overall: Identification of carriers of CMV plus the relevant HLA was performed using cumulative public TCR beta family frequency.

Germline trimming cut 2 bases from V and 1 base from J; bases unmatched to any gene: 2. Germline loops: CDR1 SGHVS, CDR2 FNYEAQ. The CDR3 is made up of 15 amino acids. TCRdb used MiXCR to reprocess the reads, holding one entry per CDR3 protein. The table includes approximately 750,000 distinct CDR3 sequences, about a third detected once. V and J are TRBV7-6 and TRBJ2-4; TRBD2 aligns across 7 bases. Material for sequencing was PBMCs. This TCR came from a human donor in good health (CMV status not recorded). Some clones in this sample may be carry-over from other donors' samples. The CDR3 DNA reads as TGTGCCAGCAGCTTAAGGGAGGGGGCCAAAAACATTCAGTACTTC. Its translation is CASSLREGAKNIQYF.